This TCR beta chain was obtained from a study of cytomegalovirus exposure and HLA in healthy donors. Study-level points and caveats: Later analysis demonstrated an association between a missense DCLRE1C variant and TCR beta V- and J-gene trimming. Previous analysis showed most TCR beta V segments were productive about 87% or about 30% of the time.

Of note for this clone: What it binds is unknown.

The PCR used 60 Vbeta and 13 Jbeta primers. Sequencing used immunoSEQ multiplex PCR; TCRdb keeps in-frame clones, though not all of them. The sample has 170,000 or so clones, around 74% seen once. This CDR3 has 14 amino acids. V was shortened by 0 bases and J by 5 bases, with 9 bases between the two germline ends. The germline V gene encodes CDR1 LGHNA and CDR2 YNFKEQ. This receptor was taken from a male donor in good health and CMV-seronegative. The chain employs TRBV4-2 and TRBJ2-3; the D gene is possibly TRBD1 (6 bases). Material: PBMCs. In DNA, the CDR3 is TGTGCCAGCAGCCAAGATTCAGGGGTAGATACGCAGTATTTT. This codes for CASSQDSGVDTQYF.